The 18 T cell receptor beta chains below come from one sample, sequenced in a study of blood T cell repertoires in COVID-19. The table came from immunoSEQ multiplex PCR; TCRdb's copy has only in-frame clones and leaves some out. The repertoire consists of about 230,000 clones, with 86% occurring once and the leading ten covering about 3.1%. Sequencing input: PBMCs or T cells enriched from blood (not recorded which). The source is a woman aged 45-60 years in a cohort exposed to, infected with or recovered from COVID-19 (not recorded which).

The chain combines TRBV27 with TRBJ1-1; 11 bases align to TRBD1. In germline, CDR1 is MNHEY, CDR2 SMNVEV (reference sequence). The CDR3 has 18 residues. The V and J ends lost 4 bases and 5 bases, in that order; junction bases with no gene match: 15. CDR3 residues: CASSYTKRWTGGETEAFF. As DNA, the CDR3 is TGTGCCAGCAGTTACACCAAGAGGTGGACAGGGGGCGAAACTGAAGCTTTCTTT.

This clone turned up a few times. The gene calls are TRBV6-5 and TRBJ1-5, with D perhaps TRBD1 (6 bases). CDR1 and CDR2 from the germline V gene are MNHEY and SVGAGI. Deletions cut 6 bases from V and 0 bases from J, with 12 bases between. This CDR3 is built from 15 residues. CDR3 DNA: TGTGCCAGCAGATCCACAGGGCTTAGCAATCAGCCCCAGCATTTT. This gives the protein CASRSTGLSNQPQHF.

V usage is TRBV7-5 and J usage is TRBJ2-4; TRBD2 is the table's D call and was not checked against the DNA. TRBV7-5 is recorded as a pseudogene. The CDR3 is 18 amino acids. The CDR3: CARRENPPSGVAKNIQYF. The CDR3, as DNA: TGTGCCAGAAGGGAGAACCCACCTAGCGGGGTGGCCAAAAACATTCAGTACTTC.

The CDR3 coding sequence is TGTGCCAGCAGTAGGACTAGCGCGATTGAGCAGTTCTTC. Its protein is CASSRTSAIEQFF. This chain uses TRBV2 with TRBJ2-1; 9 bases fit TRBD2. The CDR3 extends over 13 amino acids. From germline, CDR1 is SNHLY and CDR2 FYNNEI. With V trimmed by 5 bases and J by 9 bases, 5 bases remained unmatched.

This clone has only a few counts. The chain joins TRBV9 to TRBJ1-1; D is perhaps TRBD1 (6 bases). The length of the CDR3 is 13 residues. V lost 3 bases and J 4 bases, leaving 10 bases between the germline ends. Germline assignment: CDR1 SGDLS and CDR2 YYNGEE. Here the CDR3 reads CASSGGGATEAFF. The CDR3 nucleotides read TGTGCCAGCAGCGGAGGGGGGGCCACTGAAGCTTTCTTT.

The rearrangement joins TRBV5-6 to TRBJ1-4; D call uncertain. The V gene's germline CDR1 is SGHDT and CDR2 YYEEEE. CDR3 length: 14 amino acids. V lost 2 bases and J 6 bases, leaving 11 bases between the germline ends. DNA of the CDR3: TGTGCCAGCAGCTTAGGCAGGAAATATGAAAAACTGTTTTTT. Translation gives CASSLGRKYEKLFF. The complete variable domain, with remaining parts taken from reference TRBV5-6 and TRBJ1-4, reads DAGVTQSPTHLIKTRGQQVTLRCSPKSGHDTVSWYQQALGQGPQFIFQYYEEEERQRGNFPDRFSGHQFPNYSSELNVNALLLGDSALYLCASSLGRKYEKLFFGSGTQLSVL.

This clone was recorded only once. The chain employs TRBV27 and TRBJ2-1; D unclear. Trimming left V 4 bases short and J 6 bases short, with 7 bases between. The CDR3 length is 12 residues. Germline V gives CDR1 MNHEY, CDR2 SMNVEV (reference sequence). The CDR3 bases are TGTGCCAGCAGTTCCTATATCAATGAGCAGTTCTTC. This encodes CASSSYINEQFF.

The chain joins TRBV11-3 to TRBJ1-5, with 7 bases aligning to TRBD1. CDR3 length: 17 residues. Per the germline V gene, CDR1 is SGHNT and CDR2 is YENEEA. V was pared by 5 bases and J by 0 bases, with 10 bases of the junction left unmatched. CDR3 in DNA: TGTGCCAGCAGCGATACCGGGACAGATGATAGCAATCAGCCCCAGCATTTT. It specifies CASSDTGTDDSNQPQHF.

For this clone: Other DNA sequences in the sample encode the same CDR3. The DNA for the CDR3 is TGTGCCAGCAGCTCTAGACAGGGCGGTACCGGGGAGCTGTTTTTT. Encoded protein: CASSSRQGGTGELFF. The rearrangement links TRBV7-2 to TRBJ2-2; 7 bases are a match to TRBD1. Germline V lookup: CDR1 SGHTA, CDR2 FQGNSA. J lost 5 bases, V lost 4 bases, and 7 bases had no gene match. The CDR3 has 15 amino acids.

The chain employs TRBV29-1 and TRBJ1-5, with D possibly TRBD1 on 5 matching bases. The CDR3 has 13 amino acids. Germline CDR1 is SQVTM and CDR2 is ANQGSEA. V dropped 5 bases and J dropped 3 bases, with 11 bases sitting between them. CDR3 DNA: TGCAGCGTTTTAATCAGGGCCAATCAGCCCCAGCATTTT. This encodes CSVLIRANQPQHF.

V usage is TRBV19 and J usage is TRBJ1-4; D ambiguous. Deletions cut 3 bases from V and 3 bases from J, with 8 bases between. Germline V gene sequence: CDR1 LNHDA, CDR2 SQIVND (reference sequence). The CDR3 covers 14 residues. The CDR3, as DNA: TGTGCCAGTAGTATTAAAGGAGCTAATGAAAAACTGTTTTTT. Residues: CASSIKGANEKLFF.

This chain links TRBV19 with TRBJ2-1; 8 bases agree with TRBD1. CDR1 LNHDA and CDR2 SQIVND come from the germline V gene (reference sequence). V shed 6 bases, J shed 8 bases, and the junction held 9 bases outside the gene matches. The CDR3 length is 14 residues. CDR3 bases: TGTGCCAGTAGGCAAGACAGGGGTCGCGATGAGCAGTTCTTC. This translates into CASRQDRGRDEQFF. The complete variable domain, with remaining parts taken from reference TRBV19 and TRBJ2-1, reads DGGITQSPKYLFRKEGQNVTLSCEQNLNHDAMYWYRQDPGQGLRLIYYSQIVNDFQKGDIAEGYSVSREKKESFPLTVTSAQKNPTAFYLCASRQDRGRDEQFFGPGTRLTVL.

J is TRBJ1-1 and V is TRBV19; 9 bases match TRBD1. Trimming at V came to 7 bases and at J to 5 bases, leaving 8 bases not matched to a gene. The CDR3 consists of 14 residues. Germline lookup yields CDR1 LNHDA and CDR2 SQIVND (reference sequence). This chain's CDR3 is CASTYTTGGTEAFF. Here the CDR3 DNA reads TGTGCCAGTACCTATACGACAGGGGGGACTGAAGCTTTCTTT.

The J gene is TRBJ1-2, the V gene TRBV11-2; 7 positions match TRBD1. This CDR3 is 16 amino acids long. V shed 1 base and J 0 bases; nucleotides not matched to a gene: 5. The germline V gene has CDR1 SGHAT and CDR2 FQNNGV. CDR3: CASSLGAGQPNYGYTF. The CDR3 DNA is TGTGCCAGCAGCTTAGGGGCGGGACAGCCTAACTATGGCTACACCTTC.

The V gene is TRBV2, the J gene TRBJ1-5; 10 nucleotides match TRBD1. Germline V lookup: CDR1 SNHLY, CDR2 FYNNEI. Trimming removed 7 bases from V and 2 bases from J; junction bases left unmatched: 2. This CDR3 is built from 14 residues. The CDR3 spells CASTGTGGNQPQHF. The CDR3, as DNA: TGTGCCAGCACCGGGACAGGGGGCAATCAGCCCCAGCATTTT.

The V gene is TRBV6-4, the J gene TRBJ1-2; D perhaps matches TRBD1 (5 bases). The germline CDR1 and CDR2 sequences are MRHNA and SNTAGT. The CDR3 contains 16 residues. V dropped 5 bases and J dropped 3 bases, with 19 bases sitting between them. The CDR3 is CASSLTAGLGYYGYTF. The CDR3 bases are TGTGCCAGCAGTCTCACGGCAGGGCTGGGCTACTATGGCTACACCTTC.

This clone was counted only a few times. The V call is TRBV5-1, the J call TRBJ2-2, with 8 bases that match TRBD1. Trimming took 0 bases from V and 3 from J; bases not matched to a gene: 7. The germline CDR1 and CDR2 sequences are SGHRS and YFSETQ. This CDR3 is built from 17 residues. The CDR3 spells CASSLVSATGDTGELFF. CDR3 DNA: TGCGCCAGCAGCTTGGTTAGCGCGACAGGGGACACCGGGGAGCTGTTTTTT. Full variable domain (rest looked up from reference TRBV5-1 and TRBJ2-2): KAGVTQTPRYLIKTRGQQVTLSCSPISGHRSVSWYQQTPGQGLQFLFEYFSETQRNKGNFPGRFSGRQFSNSRSEMNVSTLELGDSALYLCASSLVSATGDTGELFFGEGSRLTVL.

The chain employs TRBV4-3 and TRBJ2-2; 11 nucleotides agree with TRBD1. V trimming: 5 bases; J trimming: 6 bases; junction bases outside the gene matches: 5. There are 15 residues in the CDR3. CDR1 is LGHNA and CDR2 is YSLEER in the germline V gene. The CDR3 DNA sequence: TGCGCCAGCAGCTCTCAGGGACAGGGGGCCGGGGAGCTGTTTTTT. It is translated as CASSSQGQGAGELFF.